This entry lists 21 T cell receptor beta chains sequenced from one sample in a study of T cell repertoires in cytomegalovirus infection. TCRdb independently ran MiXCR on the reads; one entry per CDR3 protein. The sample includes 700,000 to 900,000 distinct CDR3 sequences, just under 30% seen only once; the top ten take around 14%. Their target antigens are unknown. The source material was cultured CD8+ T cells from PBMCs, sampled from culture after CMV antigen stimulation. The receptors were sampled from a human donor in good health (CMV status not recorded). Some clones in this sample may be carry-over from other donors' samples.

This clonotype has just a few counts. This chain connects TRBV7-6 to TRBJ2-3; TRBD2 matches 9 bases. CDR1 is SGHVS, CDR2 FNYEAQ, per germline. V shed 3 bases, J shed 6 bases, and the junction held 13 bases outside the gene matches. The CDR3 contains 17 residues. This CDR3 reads CASSLSPSGDLMDTQYF. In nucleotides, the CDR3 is TGTGCCAGCAGCTTGTCCCCTAGCGGGGATCTAATGGATACGCAGTATTTT.

The DNA of the CDR3 is TGTGCCAGCAGCGTACATGGACAGGGGGTGAATTCACCCCTCCACTTT. This gives the protein CASSVHGQGVNSPLHF. V is TRBV9 and J is TRBJ1-6; TRBD1 matches at 10 bases. CDR1 is SGDLS, CDR2 YYNGEE, per germline. Trimming at V came to 1 base and at J to 7 bases, leaving 5 bases not matched to a gene. This CDR3 comprises 16 residues.

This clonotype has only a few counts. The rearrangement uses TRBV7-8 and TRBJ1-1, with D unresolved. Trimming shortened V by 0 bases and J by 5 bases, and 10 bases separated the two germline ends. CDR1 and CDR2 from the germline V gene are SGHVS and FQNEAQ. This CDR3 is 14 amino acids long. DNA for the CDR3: TGTGCCAGCAGCTTAGCGTCGGACGGAACTGAAGCTTTCTTT. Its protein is CASSLASDGTEAFF.

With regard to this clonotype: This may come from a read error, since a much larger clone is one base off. The chain's CDR3 is CASSFLRDDSYEQYF. The CDR3, as DNA: TGTGCCAGCAGCTTTCTCCGGGACGACTCCTACGAGCAGTACTTC. The chain employs TRBV7-2 and TRBJ2-7; D may match TRBD1 or TRBD2 (5 bases each). Trimming stripped 3 bases from V and 0 bases from J, with 12 bases between. This CDR3 contains 15 residues. The germline V gene encodes CDR1 SGHTA and CDR2 FQGNSA.

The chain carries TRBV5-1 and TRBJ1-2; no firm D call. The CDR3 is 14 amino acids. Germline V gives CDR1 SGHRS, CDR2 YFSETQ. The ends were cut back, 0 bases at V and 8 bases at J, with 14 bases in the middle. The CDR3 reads CASSLGGGEWGYTF. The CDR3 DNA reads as TGCGCCAGCAGCTTGGGCGGCGGAGAGTGGGGCTACACCTTC.

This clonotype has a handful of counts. The CDR3 is CSARDPHKPGPAGQPQHF. DNA of the CDR3: TGCAGTGCTAGAGATCCCCATAAACCGGGGCCCGCGGGTCAGCCCCAGCATTTT. This rearrangement joins TRBV20-1 to TRBJ1-5, with D possibly matching TRBD1 (5 bases). This CDR3 is built from 18 residues. V lost 0 bases to trimming and J lost 6 bases, with 24 bases between them. Germline lookup yields CDR1 DFQATT and CDR2 SNEGSKA (reference sequence).

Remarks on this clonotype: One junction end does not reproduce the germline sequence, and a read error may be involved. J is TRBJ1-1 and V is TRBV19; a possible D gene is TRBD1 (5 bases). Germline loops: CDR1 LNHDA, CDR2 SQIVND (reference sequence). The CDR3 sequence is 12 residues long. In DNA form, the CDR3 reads TGTGCCAGTACCCCGCAGGGAACTGAACCTTTCTTT. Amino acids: CASTPQGTEPFF.

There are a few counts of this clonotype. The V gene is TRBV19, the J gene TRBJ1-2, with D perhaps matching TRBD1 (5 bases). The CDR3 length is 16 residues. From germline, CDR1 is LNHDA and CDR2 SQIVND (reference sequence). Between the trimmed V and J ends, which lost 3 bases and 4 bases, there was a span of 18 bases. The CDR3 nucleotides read TGTGCCAGTAGTATCTTTGGGCAGGGAATCATCTATGGCTACACCTTC. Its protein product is CASSIFGQGIIYGYTF.

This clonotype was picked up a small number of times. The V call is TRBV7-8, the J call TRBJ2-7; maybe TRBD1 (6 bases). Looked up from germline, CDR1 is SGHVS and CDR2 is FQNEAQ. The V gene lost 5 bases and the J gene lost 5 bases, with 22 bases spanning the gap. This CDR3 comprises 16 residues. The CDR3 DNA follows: TGTGCCAGCAGCCCGGTCGGCACAGGGCGCCTCCACGAGCAGTACGTC. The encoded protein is CASSPVGTGRLHEQYV.

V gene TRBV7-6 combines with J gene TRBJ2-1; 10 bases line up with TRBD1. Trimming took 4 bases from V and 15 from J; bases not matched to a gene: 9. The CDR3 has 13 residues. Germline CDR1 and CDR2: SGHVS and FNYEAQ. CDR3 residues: CASSSSRDRGTFF. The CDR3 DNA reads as TGTGCCAGCAGCTCCTCACGGGACAGGGGTACGTTCTTC.

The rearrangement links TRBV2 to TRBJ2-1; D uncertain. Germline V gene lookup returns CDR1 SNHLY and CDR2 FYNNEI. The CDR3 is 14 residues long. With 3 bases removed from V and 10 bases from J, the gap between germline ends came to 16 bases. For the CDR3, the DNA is TGTGCCAGCAGTGATCTGTACAGCAAAGTCGAGCAGTTCTTC. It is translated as CASSDLYSKVEQFF.

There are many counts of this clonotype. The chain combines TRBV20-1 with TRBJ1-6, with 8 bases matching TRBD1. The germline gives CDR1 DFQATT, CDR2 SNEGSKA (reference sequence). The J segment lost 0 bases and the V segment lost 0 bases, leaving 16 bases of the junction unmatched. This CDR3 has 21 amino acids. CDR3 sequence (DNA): TGCAGTGCTAGAGATGGCGACAGGGGTTGGGGGGCTCTCTCCTATAATTCACCCCTCCACTTT. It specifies CSARDGDRGWGALSYNSPLHF.

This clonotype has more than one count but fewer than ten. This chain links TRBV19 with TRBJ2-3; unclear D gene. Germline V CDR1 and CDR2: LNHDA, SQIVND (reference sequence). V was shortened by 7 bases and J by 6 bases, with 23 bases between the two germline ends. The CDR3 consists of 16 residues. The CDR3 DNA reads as TGTGCCAGTACCCGAGGTTTAGGGCAACCGGAGGATACGCAGTATTTT. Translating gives CASTRGLGQPEDTQYF.

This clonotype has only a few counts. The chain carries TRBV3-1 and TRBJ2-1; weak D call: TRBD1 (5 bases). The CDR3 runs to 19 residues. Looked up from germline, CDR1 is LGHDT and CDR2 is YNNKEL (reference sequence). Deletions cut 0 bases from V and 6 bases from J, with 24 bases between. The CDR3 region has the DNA TGTGCCAGCAGCCAAGATATACTCGAGACAGCCTTTCGTGGCAATGAGCAGTTCTTC. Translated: CASSQDILETAFRGNEQFF.

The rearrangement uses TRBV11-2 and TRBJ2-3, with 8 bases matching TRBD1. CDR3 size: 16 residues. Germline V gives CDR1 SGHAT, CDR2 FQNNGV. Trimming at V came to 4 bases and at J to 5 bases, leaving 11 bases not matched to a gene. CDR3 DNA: TGTGCCAGCAGCTCCCTGGACAGGGTGGTTCAAGATACGCAGTATTTT. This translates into CASSSLDRVVQDTQYF.

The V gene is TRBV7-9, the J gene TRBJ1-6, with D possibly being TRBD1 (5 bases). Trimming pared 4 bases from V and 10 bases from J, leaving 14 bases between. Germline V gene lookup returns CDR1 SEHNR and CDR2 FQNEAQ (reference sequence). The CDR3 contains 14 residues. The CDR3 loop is CASSYPTAGSPLHF. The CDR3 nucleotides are TGTGCCAGCAGCTACCCGACAGCTGGATCACCCCTCCACTTT. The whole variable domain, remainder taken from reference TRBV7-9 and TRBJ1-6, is DTGVSQNPRHKITKRGQNVTFRCDPISEHNRLYWYRQTLGQGPEFLTYFQNEAQLEKSRLLSDRFSAERPKGSFSTLEIQRTEQGDSAMYLCASSYPTAGSPLHFGNGTRLTVT.

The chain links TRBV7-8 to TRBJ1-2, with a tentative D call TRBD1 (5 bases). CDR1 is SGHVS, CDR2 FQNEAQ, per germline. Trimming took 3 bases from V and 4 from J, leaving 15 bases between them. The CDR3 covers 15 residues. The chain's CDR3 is CASSFPGVGGYGYTF. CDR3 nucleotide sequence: TGTGCCAGCAGCTTCCCGGGTGTTGGGGGCTATGGCTACACCTTC. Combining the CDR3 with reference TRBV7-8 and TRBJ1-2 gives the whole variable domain GAGVSQSPRYKVAKRGQDVALRCDPISGHVSLFWYQQALGQGPEFLTYFQNEAQLDKSGLPSDRFFAERPEGSVSTLKIQRTQQEDSAVYLCASSFPGVGGYGYTFGSGTRLTVV.

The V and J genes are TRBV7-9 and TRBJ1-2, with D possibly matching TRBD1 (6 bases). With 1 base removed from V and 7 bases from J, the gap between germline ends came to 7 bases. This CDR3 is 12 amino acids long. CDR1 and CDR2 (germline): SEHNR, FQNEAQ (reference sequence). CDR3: CASSLGDIGYTF. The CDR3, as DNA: TGTGCCAGCAGCTTAGGGGACATTGGCTACACCTTC.

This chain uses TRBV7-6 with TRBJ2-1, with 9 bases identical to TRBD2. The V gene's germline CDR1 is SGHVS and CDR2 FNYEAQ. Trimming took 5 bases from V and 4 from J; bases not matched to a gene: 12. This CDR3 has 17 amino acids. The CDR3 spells CASSLSGSGGLYNEQFF. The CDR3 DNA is TGTGCCAGCAGCCTATCGGGTAGCGGGGGTCTGTACAATGAGCAGTTCTTC.

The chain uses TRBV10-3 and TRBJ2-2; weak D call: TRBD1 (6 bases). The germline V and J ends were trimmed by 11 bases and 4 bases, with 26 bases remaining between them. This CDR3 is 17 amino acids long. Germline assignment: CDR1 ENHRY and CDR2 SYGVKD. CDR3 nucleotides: TGTGCCGCCACAATCAAGGCAGGGGAAGGAAGCACCGGGGAGCTGTTTTTT. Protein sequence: CAATIKAGEGSTGELFF.

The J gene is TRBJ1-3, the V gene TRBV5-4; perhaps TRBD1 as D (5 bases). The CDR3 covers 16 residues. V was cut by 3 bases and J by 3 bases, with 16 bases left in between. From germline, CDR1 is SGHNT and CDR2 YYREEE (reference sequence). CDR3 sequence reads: CASSSVGQGDGNTIYF. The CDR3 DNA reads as TGTGCCAGCAGCTCTGTAGGGCAGGGAGATGGAAACACCATATATTTT. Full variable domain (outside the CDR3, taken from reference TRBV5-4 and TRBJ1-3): ETGVTQSPTHLIKTRGQQVTLRCSSQSGHNTVSWYQQALGQGPQFIFQYYREEENGRGNFPPRFSGLQFPNYSSELNVNALELDDSALYLCASSSVGQGDGNTIYFGEGSWLTVV.